Listed here are 9 T cell receptor beta chains from one sample, sequenced in a study of control samples from healthy donors and cancer patients. Data came from immunoSEQ multiplex PCR; TCRdb stores just in-frame clones and leaves some out. Of hundreds of thousands of clones listed, more than 80% are singletons. The sequencing sample was made of PBMCs. The receptors originated from a man aged 40-50 years with head and neck cancer.

The chain recombines TRBV4-2 with TRBJ2-2; no clear D gene. Trimming pared 1 base from V and 0 bases from J, leaving 6 bases between. The CDR3 runs 15 residues. Germline-derived CDR1 and CDR2 are LGHNA and YNFKEQ. The CDR3 DNA sequence: TGTGCCAGCAGCCAAGGTGATTCGAACACCGGGGAGCTGTTTTTT. It codes for CASSQGDSNTGELFF.

This clone was detected only once. The J gene is TRBJ2-2, the V gene TRBV7-9; tentative D call: TRBD2 (5 bases). Trimming shortened V by 5 bases and J by 3 bases, and 7 bases separated the two germline ends. The CDR3 extends over 13 amino acids. Germline lookup yields CDR1 SEHNR and CDR2 FQNEAQ (reference sequence). CDR3 bases: TGTGCCAGCAGCCCCGGGGACACCGGGGAGCTGTTTTTT. Amino acids: CASSPGDTGELFF.

The chain recombines TRBV6-6 with TRBJ1-2; 7 bases fit TRBD1. V was clipped by 2 bases and J by 4 bases; unmatched bases: 4. Germline lookup yields CDR1 MNHNY and CDR2 SVGAGI (reference sequence). The CDR3 has 14 residues. The CDR3 sequence is CASSYEGAGYGYTF. The CDR3 DNA reads TGTGCCAGCAGTTACGAGGGGGCCGGCTATGGCTACACCTTC.

The rearrangement links TRBV9 to TRBJ2-3, with 7 positions matching TRBD2. Trimming cost V 6 bases and J 0 bases; bases outside gene matches: 7. The CDR3 is made up of 15 amino acids. Germline CDR1 is SGDLS and CDR2 is YYNGEE. CDR3 region: CASTAREGSTDTQYF. CDR3 DNA: TGTGCCAGCACCGCGAGGGAGGGGAGCACAGATACGCAGTATTTT.

A single count supports this clone. This rearrangement joins TRBV27 to TRBJ1-5; 10 bases fit TRBD1. Germline V lookup: CDR1 MNHEY, CDR2 SMNVEV (reference sequence). CDR3 length: 14 amino acids. V shed 4 bases and J 7 bases; nucleotides not matched to a gene: 4. This CDR3 is CASSYGQGDQPQHF. The CDR3 DNA reads TGTGCCAGCAGTTACGGACAGGGGGACCAGCCCCAGCATTTT.

This chain uses TRBV2 with TRBJ2-1; unclear D gene. V lost 4 bases, J lost 8 bases, and 9 bases lay in between. This CDR3 is built from 12 residues. Germline CDR1 SNHLY, CDR2 FYNNEI. CDR3 sequence reads: CASSVQFDEQFF. In DNA, the CDR3 is TGTGCCAGCAGTGTACAATTCGATGAGCAGTTCTTC.

Remarks on this clone: The sample holds other DNA sequences that translate to the same CDR3. The chain employs TRBV9 and TRBJ1-5; D gene ambiguous. This CDR3 spans 14 amino acids. Germline CDR1 is SGDLS and CDR2 is YYNGEE. Trimming removed 0 bases at V and 4 bases at J, with 8 bases between. DNA of the CDR3: TGTGCCAGCAGCGTAGGACCGGAGAATCAGCCCCAGCATTTT. This sequence encodes CASSVGPENQPQHF.

The V and J genes are TRBV12-5 and TRBJ1-3, with D uncertain. The V end was cut by 5 bases, the J end by 0 bases, with 5 bases between. The V gene's germline CDR1 is LGHNT and CDR2 FRNRAP. The CDR3 has 13 amino acids. The CDR3 nucleotides read TGTGCTAGTGGTGCCGCCTCTGGAAACACCATATATTTT. Residues: CASGAASGNTIYF.

V and J are TRBV4-2 and TRBJ2-7; D is undetermined. Germline V lookup: CDR1 LGHNA, CDR2 YNFKEQ. The CDR3 has 14 amino acids. Trimming shortened V by 1 base and J by 5 bases, and 12 bases separated the two germline ends. CDR3 protein: CASSQGGMVNEQYF. For the CDR3, the DNA is TGTGCCAGCAGCCAAGGGGGAATGGTCAACGAGCAGTACTTC.